This T cell receptor (beta chain) was identified in a study of cytomegalovirus exposure and HLA in healthy donors. Study-level findings and limits: Most of the CMV-associated TCR beta chains (in a later analysis) appeared to be HLA-restricted.

With regard to this clone: The antigen is undetermined.

The PCR used 60 Vbeta and 13 Jbeta primers. TCRdb's copy holds only in-frame clones and misses some; the assay was immunoSEQ multiplex PCR. The table shows some 45,000 clones, with approximately 67% occurring only once. The germline V gene has CDR1 SGHRS and CDR2 YFSETQ. The CDR3 runs to 14 residues. Between the trimmed V and J ends, which lost 4 bases and 0 bases, there was a span of 8 bases. The sequencing sample was made of PBMCs. V gene TRBV5-1 combines with J gene TRBJ2-1; D may be TRBD1 (5 bases). This clonotype was obtained from a man between 25 and 39 years old in good health and CMV-seronegative. Here the CDR3 DNA reads TGCGCCAGCAGCACAGGTTACTCCTACAATGAGCAGTTCTTC. It yields the protein CASSTGYSYNEQFF.